The 26 T cell receptor beta chains presented below share a single source sample, sequenced in a study of blood T cells in healthy people across ages. Together with a sample-barcoded 5' primer, a J-beta primer mix was included in a second PCR lasting about 7 to 12 cycles. Using its own MiXCR run on the 5' RACE reads, TCRdb lists one record per CDR3 protein. The sample contains a few hundred thousand distinct CDR3 sequences, roughly a quarter of which appear only once. These data also formed part of another study, on T cells of mothers and their children.

Sequencing was performed on blood. The receptors here all came from a boy aged 2 to 9 in good health.

This chain links TRBV7-6 with TRBJ2-1, with a possible D match to TRBD2 (6 bases). Looked up from germline, CDR1 is SGHVS and CDR2 is FNYEAQ. There are 13 residues in the CDR3. With 8 bases removed from V and 5 bases from J, the gap between germline ends came to 13 bases. The DNA for the CDR3 is TGTGCCAGCGGGGGACTGGTGGACAATGAGCAGTTCTTC. Its translation is CASGGLVDNEQFF.

The chain employs TRBV9 and TRBJ2-1; D is undetermined. Germline V CDR1 and CDR2: SGDLS, YYNGEE. V was cut by 3 bases and J by 0 bases, with 13 bases left in between. The CDR3 has 16 amino acids. The CDR3 protein is CASSGRQDRSYNEQFF. As DNA, the CDR3 is TGTGCCAGCAGCGGCAGGCAGGACCGCTCCTACAATGAGCAGTTCTTC.

This clonotype was observed a handful of times. The rearrangement uses TRBV29-1 and TRBJ1-1; perhaps TRBD1 as D (5 bases). Germline values: CDR1 SQVTM, CDR2 ANQGSEA. CDR3 length equals 15 residues. The V gene lost 0 bases and the J gene lost 1 base, with 12 bases spanning the gap. This CDR3 is CSVEDLRGSNTEAFF. DNA for the CDR3: TGCAGCGTTGAAGATTTAAGGGGCTCGAACACTGAAGCTTTCTTT.

This clonotype was counted at least ten times. This sequence joins TRBV10-3 and TRBJ2-5; 14 bases are shared with TRBD2. V was pared by 6 bases and J by 2 bases, with 5 bases of the junction left unmatched. Germline V gene sequence: CDR1 ENHRY, CDR2 SYGVKD. The CDR3 runs 16 residues. The CDR3 DNA reads as TGTGCCATCAGAGCAGGACTAGCGGGGGGACAAGAGACCCAGTACTTC. This translates into CAIRAGLAGGQETQYF.

The gene calls are TRBV9 and TRBJ2-1; 12 bases are a match to TRBD2. There are 15 residues in the CDR3. The germline CDR1 and CDR2 sequences are SGDLS and YYNGEE. The J segment lost 9 bases and the V segment lost 3 bases, leaving 7 bases of the junction unmatched. This chain's CDR3 is CASSGASGRVGEQFF. DNA of the CDR3: TGTGCCAGCAGCGGGGCTAGCGGGAGGGTGGGTGAGCAGTTCTTC.

This clonotype was detected ten times or more. This chain connects TRBV29-1 to TRBJ2-5, with TRBD2 identical over 9 bases. Germline CDR1 is SQVTM and CDR2 is ANQGSEA. The CDR3 is 14 amino acids. The V segment lost 1 base and the J segment 5 bases; nucleotides outside the gene matches: 5. CDR3 loop: CSVEGLAGWETQYF. The CDR3 DNA follows: TGCAGCGTTGAAGGGCTAGCGGGGTGGGAGACCCAGTACTTC.

This clonotype was detected a few times. The V and J genes are TRBV14 and TRBJ2-5; 12 bases are a match to TRBD1. Judging by the DNA end, TRBJ2-7 fits better; the J call may be wrong. CDR3 length: 16 residues. Germline CDR1 reads SGHDN; CDR2 reads FVKESK. CDR3 bases: TGTGCCAGCAGCCAACCTGGGACAGGGGGCAGCAACGAGCAGTACTTC. It encodes CASSQPGTGGSNEQYF.

This chain uses TRBV12-3 or TRBV12-4 with TRBJ2-1; 8 nucleotides agree with TRBD2. The CDR3 is 15 residues long. V lost 3 bases to trimming and J lost 5 bases; unmatched junction nucleotides: 6. DNA for the CDR3: TGTGCCAGCAGTTTTCTTACAGCGGGGGACAATGAGCAGTTCTTC. This gives the protein CASSFLTAGDNEQFF.

V usage is TRBV5-4 and J usage is TRBJ2-1, with unresolved D. V was shortened by 3 bases and J by 8 bases, with 15 bases between the two germline ends. The CDR3 is 14 amino acids. The V gene's germline CDR1 is SGHNT and CDR2 YYREEE (reference sequence). CDR3 sequence: CASSSRSPGDEQFF. CDR3 DNA sequence: TGTGCCAGCAGCTCGAGATCTCCCGGTGATGAGCAGTTCTTC.

The genes are TRBV3-1 and TRBJ2-7; maybe TRBD2 (5 bases). This CDR3 has 12 amino acids. The ends were cut back, 1 base at V and 7 bases at J, with 8 bases in the middle. The germline V gene encodes CDR1 LGHDT and CDR2 YNNKEL (reference sequence). CDR3 sequence reads: CASSQGREEQYF. CDR3 DNA: TGTGCCAGCAGCCAAGGCCGGGAAGAGCAGTACTTC.

The chain carries TRBV15 and TRBJ1-1; a weak D match, TRBD1 (6 bases). Germline V lookup: CDR1 LNHNV, CDR2 YYDKDF (reference sequence). The V end was cut by 1 base, the J end by 1 base, with 10 bases between. The CDR3 totals 15 residues. In DNA form, the CDR3 reads TGTGCCACCAGCAGAGCGGGGACAACGAACACTGAAGCTTTCTTT. This sequence encodes CATSRAGTTNTEAFF.

This clonotype was observed a few times. The gene calls are TRBV7-2 and TRBJ2-5; D is unresolved. The J call may be wrong; the DNA end is better matched by TRBJ2-7. Germline V gene sequence: CDR1 SGHTA, CDR2 FQGNSA. The CDR3 extends over 16 amino acids. Here the CDR3 DNA reads TGTGCCAGCAGCTTAGCTATTAGTATGCGTGCCTACGAGCAGTACTTC. It is translated as CASSLAISMRAYEQYF.

The rearrangement joins TRBV12-3 or TRBV12-4 to TRBJ2-1; D possibly corresponds to TRBD2 (6 bases). Near its end, the DNA agrees better with TRBJ2-5, so the J call may be wrong. This CDR3 is built from 15 residues. The CDR3 spells CASSLAASEQETQYF. The DNA for the CDR3 is TGTGCCAGCAGCCTCGCGGCTAGCGAGCAAGAGACCCAGTACTTC.

J is TRBJ2-4 and V is TRBV10-2; 8 positions match TRBD2. Germline lookup yields CDR1 WSHSY and CDR2 SAAADI. J was trimmed by 7 bases and V by 4 bases; bases with no gene match: 9. The length of the CDR3 is 15 residues. CDR3 region: CASSGSGMVVNIQYF. DNA of the CDR3: TGCGCCAGCAGTGGTAGCGGGATGGTTGTTAACATTCAGTACTTC.

This clonotype was recorded a few times. The chain links TRBV19 to TRBJ1-6, with D perhaps TRBD1 (5 bases). Germline CDR1 LNHDA, CDR2 SQIVND (reference sequence). The V gene lost 2 bases and the J gene lost 10 bases, with 12 bases spanning the gap. The CDR3 loop spans 14 amino acids. The CDR3 region is CASSIQGPPSPLHF. CDR3 sequence (DNA): TGTGCCAGTAGTATACAGGGTCCCCCATCACCCCTCCACTTT.

This clonotype showed up just a few times. At one end the junction does not follow the germline gene, possibly because of a read error. The CDR3 region is CASSLRELGDIPYF. CDR3 nucleotide sequence: TGTGCCAGCAGCTTGAGGGAACTAGGTGACATTCCGTACTTC. This rearrangement joins TRBV5-4 to TRBJ2-4; D may be TRBD2 (5 bases). The CDR3 is 14 residues long. Germline V CDR1 and CDR2: SGHNT, YYREEE (reference sequence).

J is TRBJ2-7 and V is TRBV12-3 or TRBV12-4; tentatively, D is TRBD2 (6 bases). The CDR3 is made up of 13 amino acids. V gave up 4 bases and J gave up 6 bases, with 13 bases separating them. This CDR3 is CASSSSLATEQYF. Written as DNA, the CDR3 is TGTGCCAGCAGTTCCTCTCTAGCGACCGAGCAGTACTTC.

The rearrangement joins TRBV5-6 to TRBJ2-3; D may be TRBD1 or TRBD2 (5 bases each). There are 16 residues in the CDR3. Trimming shortened V by 1 base and J by 1 base, and 13 bases separated the two germline ends. CDR1 SGHDT and CDR2 YYEEEE come from the germline V gene. CDR3 sequence: CASSLQGLGGTDTQYF. The CDR3 DNA follows: TGTGCCAGCAGCTTGCAGGGTCTGGGGGGCACAGATACGCAGTATTTT. Full variable domain (remainder filled in from reference TRBV5-6 and TRBJ2-3): DAGVTQSPTHLIKTRGQQVTLRCSPKSGHDTVSWYQQALGQGPQFIFQYYEEEERQRGNFPDRFSGHQFPNYSSELNVNALLLGDSALYLCASSLQGLGGTDTQYFGPGTRLTVL.

V and J are TRBV24-1 and TRBJ1-4, with 8 nucleotides matching TRBD1. Germline CDR1 is KGHDR and CDR2 is SFDVKD. This CDR3 has 16 residues. With V trimmed by 4 bases and J by 8 bases, 11 bases remained unmatched. The CDR3 coding sequence is TGTGCCACCAGTGACCCCCAGGGGGCGCGTCGAGAAAAACTGTTTTTT. This translates into CATSDPQGARREKLFF.

The J gene is TRBJ2-5, the V gene TRBV6-2 or TRBV6-3, with no clear D. The CDR3 length is 10 residues. Germline loops: CDR1 MNHEY, CDR2 SVGEGT. Between the trimmed V and J ends, which lost 10 bases and 13 bases, there was a span of 16 bases. The CDR3 loop reads CAIGFGPWYF. The CDR3 DNA reads as TGTGCCATAGGGTTCGGGCCCTGGTACTTC.

This clonotype was found a few times. The chain is built from TRBV20-1 and TRBJ2-5; 15 bases are shared with TRBD2. The end of the DNA fits TRBJ2-7 better, so the J call may be wrong. There are 14 residues in the CDR3. Germline V gene data show CDR1 as DFQATT and CDR2 as SNEGSKA (reference sequence). The CDR3 bases are TGCAGTGCTCAACTGGGACTAGCGGGAGGCGAGCAGTACTTC. It specifies CSAQLGLAGGEQYF.

The chain combines TRBV5-1 with TRBJ2-1, with 11 bases aligning to TRBD2. V shed 4 bases and J 10 bases; nucleotides not matched to a gene: 10. The germline V gene has CDR1 SGHRS and CDR2 YFSETQ. This CDR3 spans 15 amino acids. Here the CDR3 DNA reads TGCGCCAGCAGCCAGGGACTAGCGGTTGCGGGAGAGCAGTTCTTC. Amino acid sequence: CASSQGLAVAGEQFF.

This clonotype was counted at least ten times. This chain joins TRBV29-1 and TRBJ2-5; unclear D gene. From germline, CDR1 is SQVTM and CDR2 ANQGSEA. V was cut by 6 bases and J by 2 bases, with 13 bases left in between. This CDR3 spans 13 amino acids. As DNA, the CDR3 is TGCAGCGTGACCGTCCCAGGACAAGAGACCCAGTACTTC. It codes for CSVTVPGQETQYF.

This clonotype was counted a few times. J is TRBJ1-1 and V is TRBV10-3; 7 bases line up with TRBD1. Germline CDR1 is ENHRY and CDR2 is SYGVKD. Trimming removed 9 bases from V and 0 bases from J; junction bases left unmatched: 4. CDR3 length: 13 amino acids. The CDR3: CAISGQMNTEAFF. The CDR3 coding sequence is TGTGCCATTTCGGGACAGATGAACACTGAAGCTTTCTTT.

In its sample, this clonotype was seen a few times. This CDR3 is CAWTGVVAEKLFF. The CDR3 nucleotides are TGTGCCTGGACAGGGGTCGTTGCTGAAAAACTGTTTTTT. The chain employs TRBV30 and TRBJ1-4; the D gene is possibly TRBD1 (6 bases). CDR3 length: 13 amino acids. Per the germline V gene, CDR1 is GTSNPN and CDR2 is SVGIG (reference sequence). Trimming removed 4 bases at V and 7 bases at J, with 13 bases between.

Details on this clonotype: The junction differs from germline at one of its ends, possibly a read error. V usage is TRBV20-1 and J usage is TRBJ2-3; 8 nucleotides agree with TRBD2. This CDR3 is built from 10 residues. Germline CDR1 is DFQATT and CDR2 is SNEGSKA (reference sequence). The CDR3 is CSTSGDTQYF. In DNA, the CDR3 is TGCAGTACTAGCGGAGATACGCAGTATTTT.